This T cell receptor (beta chain) was sequenced in a study of PD-L1 blockade in urothelial cancer (dated by TCRdb to 2016 to 2017). Regarding the study in general: Every patient began therapy around 2014 and was given atezolizumab 1,200 mg intravenously every 3 weeks. About 90% of the 29 patients were identified as males with urothelial cancer of bladder origin, and a prior smoking history was reported by 18 of 29 patients. An ECOG performance status of 0 or 1 was recorded for the patients, and 0 to 3 prior chemotherapy regimens had been received by the patients. Blood samples were analyzed at 3 weeks after treatment start (second dose) and at 6 weeks after treatment start. Blood samples gave a median of around 140,000 T cells and tens of thousands of unique TCRs, with a median clonality of about 0.078. The study, an exploratory multi-omic analysis, examined somatic, immune and clinical correlates of response to PD-L1 blockade with atezolizumab in urothelial cancer. Pretreatment tumor samples, along with matched peripheral blood serially collected before and after atezolizumab treatment, were subjected to TCR sequencing. Durable clinical benefit was defined as progression-free survival longer than 6 months, and TCR features were also tested against progression-free and overall survival. Whole exome sequencing and RNA sequencing of pretreatment tumors were performed alongside TCR sequencing in the same patients. Durable clinical benefit was achieved by nine patients and was not achieved by 20 patients. Some 30 patients had pretreatment blood TCR-seq, about 25 had at least one posttreatment blood collection, and about 25 had tumor TCR-seq.

This clone was counted once. Its antigen has not been determined. No clone much larger than this one lies a single base away; base qualities are absent. The study at large found these results: At 3 weeks after the start of treatment, tumor-associated TCR clones in peripheral blood had expanded more in patients with durable benefit (n ≈ 24, p = 0.022). Improved progression-free and overall survival was found to be associated with pretreatment peripheral blood TCR clonality below the median. Small sample size (n of about 29) and many exploratory analyses mean the results are intended to be hypothesis-generating.

Per the publication, the time point label means: pretreatment peripheral blood. The cohort included under 35 patients with locally advanced or metastatic urothelial carcinoma who were treated at Memorial Sloan Kettering on a trial protocol. Peripheral blood mononuclear cells were collected from each patient pretreatment and during treatment, giving between 1 and 8 total time points per patient. The Qiagen DNeasy Blood extraction kit was used to purify genomic DNA from total PBMCs and tumor samples. Collected pretreatment and during treatment, PBMCs were isolated and stored as previously described. The CDR3 has 15 amino acids, counting the end cysteine and phenylalanine. The DNA shown is the 45-base CDR3, in frame from base 1. Reading the germline V gene gives CDR1 MDHEN and CDR2 SYDVKM. Trimming costs V 1 base and J 4 bases, and their ends lie 13 bases apart. Each PCR received spiked-in synthetic TCR analog templates so that absolute template abundance could be estimated from read counts. The immunoSEQ assay was used to amplify TCRbeta CDR3 regions from genomic DNA with bias-controlled V and J gene primers. Sequencing of rearranged TCRbeta segments was done at approximately 20X coverage. In the source study's methods: Sequencing errors were corrected by clustering and CDR3s were annotated against IMGT to assign V, D and J genes. Out-of-frame and stop-codon sequences were excluded, and only productive TCRbeta rearrangements were used in downstream analyses. Clonality was computed as one minus Shannon entropy normalized by the log of the number of unique productive sequences. Fisher's exact test with Benjamini-Hochberg correction, using a cutoff of adjusted p below 0.01, was how clones that differed between time points or between blood and tumor were identified. Held by TCRdb, this immuneACCESS table contains in-frame sequences only and omits some clones. Under half of the omission traces to an unresolved V gene where checked; the cause of the rest is unknown. V, J and clone size were drawn from that table, and D and trimming were deduced from the DNA. The table for this sample lists 100,000 to 150,000 clones; less than 85% of them were counted only once. 2.5% to 3.5% of the sample rests with the top ten.

The sequencing here drew on PBMCs, taken around atezolizumab (anti-PD-L1) treatment. This receptor chain uses TRBV28 and TRBJ1-1; perhaps TRBD1 is the D gene, with 5 bases matching. The sequence came from a man aged 45 to 65 with urothelial cancer. The CDR3 region: CASSLLDTLSTEAFF. At the DNA level, the sequence is TGTGCCAGCAGTTTATTGGACACCTTAAGCACTGAAGCTTTCTTT.